Below are 17 T cell receptor beta chains sequenced from a single sample in a study of cytomegalovirus exposure and HLA in healthy donors. The PCR made use of 60 Vbeta and 13 Jbeta primers. Clones were sequenced by immunoSEQ multiplex PCR, and TCRdb holds only the in-frame ones, with some missing. The sample includes fewer than 120,000 clones, about 90% of them seen just once. Specimen: PBMCs. The receptors come from a man in his forties in good health and CMV-seronegative.

V usage is TRBV2 and J usage is TRBJ2-5; 10 bases agree with TRBD2. Per the germline V gene, CDR1 is SNHLY and CDR2 is FYNNEI. Trimming took 3 bases from V and 1 from J; bases not matched to a gene: 5. The CDR3 has 16 amino acids. The CDR3 sequence: CASSDQRGGVQETQYF. The CDR3 DNA follows: TGTGCCAGCAGTGACCAGCGGGGGGGTGTCCAAGAGACCCAGTACTTC.

The CDR3 is CASSGTANEKLFF. DNA for the CDR3: TGTGCCAGCAGTGGGACAGCGAATGAAAAACTGTTTTTT. This chain connects TRBV25-1 to TRBJ1-4; TRBD1 is a possible D gene (6 bases). V gave up 4 bases and J gave up 5 bases, with 8 bases separating them. CDR1 and CDR2 from the germline V gene are MGHDK and SYGVNS. This CDR3 is 13 amino acids long.

As concerns this clone: No conserved phenylalanine or tryptophan is present at the end of the CDR3, so a read error is the likely explanation. Because the CDR3's place on the DNA is in doubt, the DNA is left out and the CDR3 is given as listed by TCRdb. This sequence joins TRBV28 and TRBJ1-4. The CDR3 is 14 amino acids in total, end residues counted. Germline lookup yields CDR1 MDHEN and CDR2 SYDVKM. CDR3 residues: CASSSNGGEGPLGI.

The chain carries TRBV30 and TRBJ1-5, with 7 bases that match TRBD1. The V segment lost 5 bases and the J segment 7 bases; nucleotides outside the gene matches: 8. Germline CDR1 GTSNPN, CDR2 SVGIG (reference sequence). The CDR3 spans 13 residues. CDR3: CAWSTGERQPQHF. CDR3 bases: TGTGCCTGGTCTACAGGGGAGCGGCAGCCCCAGCATTTT.

The chain recombines TRBV5-6 with TRBJ2-5, with D perhaps TRBD1 (6 bases). TRBJ2-7 matches the DNA end more closely, so the J call is doubtful. The germline CDR1 and CDR2 sequences are SGHDT and YYEEEE. The CDR3 loop spans 13 amino acids. CDR3 protein: CASSRTASYEQYF. The CDR3 bases are TGTGCCAGCAGCCGGACAGCTTCCTACGAGCAGTACTTC.

To note about this clone: The same CDR3 arises from other DNA sequences in this sample as well. The CDR3 loop is CASSLTENTEAFF. The CDR3 region has the DNA TGTGCCAGCAGTTTGACAGAGAACACTGAAGCTTTCTTT. V usage is TRBV7-9 and J usage is TRBJ1-1; D is possibly TRBD1 (5 bases). Trimming stripped 6 bases from V and 1 base from J, with 9 bases between. There are 13 residues in the CDR3. The germline CDR1 and CDR2 sequences are SEHNR and FQNEAQ (reference sequence).

The chain carries TRBV5-8 and TRBJ1-6, with TRBD1 matching over 7 bases. V dropped 5 bases and J dropped 7; count of bases not matched to a gene: 9. This CDR3 is built from 15 residues. CDR1 SGHTS and CDR2 YDEGEE come from the germline V gene. The CDR3 reads CASRRDRAWNSPLHF. The CDR3 nucleotides read TGTGCCAGCAGACGAGACAGGGCCTGGAATTCACCCCTCCACTTT.

The chain employs TRBV5-4 and TRBJ2-5, with 8 bases lining up with TRBD2. The CDR3 has 16 residues. Germline assignment: CDR1 SGHNT and CDR2 YYREEE (reference sequence). Trimming took 0 bases from V and 13 from J; bases not matched to a gene: 17. The CDR3 reads CASSLVAGPAPVSLYF. In DNA, the CDR3 is TGTGCCAGCAGCTTGGTAGCGGGGCCCGCCCCTGTGAGTTTGTACTTC.

The chain joins TRBV7-9 to TRBJ1-1; D unclear. This CDR3 is 15 amino acids long. With 2 bases removed from V and 9 bases from J, the gap between germline ends came to 19 bases. CDR1 SEHNR and CDR2 FQNEAQ come from the germline V gene (reference sequence). The CDR3 nucleotides are TGTGCCAGCAGCTTAAACGGGCTAGGGAGCGAGCAAGCTTTCTTT. Its protein product is CASSLNGLGSEQAFF.

The rearrangement uses TRBV14 and TRBJ2-3; D unresolved. The CDR3 covers 12 residues. Germline V gene sequence: CDR1 SGHDN, CDR2 FVKESK. The V end lost 4 bases, the J end lost 8 bases, and 10 bases lay between the germline ends. The DNA of the CDR3 is TGTGCCAGCAGCCCCTCCATCGGTACGCAGTATTTT. Translating it yields CASSPSIGTQYF. Supplemented by reference TRBV14 and TRBJ2-3, the full variable domain reads EAGVTQFPSHSVIEKGQTVTLRCDPISGHDNLYWYRRVMGKEIKFLLHFVKESKQDESGMPNNRFLAERTGGTYSTLKVQPAELEDSGVYFCASSPSIGTQYFGPGTRLTVL.

V gene TRBV28 combines with J gene TRBJ1-5; 7 bases agree with TRBD1. Trimming removed 7 bases from V and 4 bases from J; junction bases left unmatched: 16. Per the germline V gene, CDR1 is MDHEN and CDR2 is SYDVKM. This CDR3 has 17 residues. For the CDR3, the DNA is TGTGCCAGCACGGCCCCTTCGACAGGGCGGCGTAATCAGCCCCAGCATTTT. It yields the protein CASTAPSTGRRNQPQHF.

The sample holds one count of this clone. This rearrangement joins TRBV7-2 to TRBJ2-2, with 7 bases lining up with TRBD2. V lost 2 bases, J lost 4 bases, and 7 bases stayed unmatched. The CDR3 contains 16 residues. Germline assignment: CDR1 SGHTA and CDR2 FQGNSA. The DNA of the CDR3 is TGTGCCAGCAGCTTATTTGCAGGGAGGGGCACCGGGGAGCTGTTTTTT. Translating gives CASSLFAGRGTGELFF.

The chain links TRBV7-2 to TRBJ2-3; 8 bases map to TRBD1. This CDR3 comprises 16 residues. CDR1 SGHTA and CDR2 FQGNSA come from the germline V gene. The V segment lost 5 bases and the J segment 5 bases; nucleotides outside the gene matches: 12. The CDR3 region is CASSPMTGDGVDTQYF. The CDR3 DNA is TGTGCCAGCAGCCCAATGACAGGGGACGGTGTAGATACGCAGTATTTT. The full variable domain, its missing parts supplied by reference TRBV7-2 and TRBJ2-3, is GAGVSQSPSNKVTEKGKDVELRCDPISGHTALYWYRQSLGQGLEFLIYFQGNSAPDKSGLPSDRFSAERTGGSVSTLTIQRTQQEDSAVYLCASSPMTGDGVDTQYFGPGTRLTVL.

The rearrangement joins TRBV5-1 to TRBJ1-2; D is unresolved. The CDR3 has 13 residues. V lost 0 bases to trimming and J lost 7 bases, with 10 bases between them. The germline V gene has CDR1 SGHRS and CDR2 YFSETQ. The CDR3 DNA sequence: TGCGCCAGCAGCTTGGCCGTCCCCTCTGGCTACACCTTC. Amino acid sequence: CASSLAVPSGYTF.

The chain carries TRBV28 and TRBJ2-3, with 9 bases that match TRBD1. Germline assignment: CDR1 MDHEN and CDR2 SYDVKM. The CDR3 length is 14 residues. V trimming: 11 bases; J trimming: 1 base; junction bases outside the gene matches: 7. The CDR3 sequence is CAGGTGPGTDTQYF. The CDR3 DNA reads TGTGCCGGAGGGACAGGGCCGGGCACAGATACGCAGTATTTT.

The chain employs TRBV4-2 and TRBJ1-3; D is unresolved. The V and J ends lost 0 bases and 0 bases respectively, with 6 bases between them. The CDR3 covers 15 residues. Germline lookup yields CDR1 LGHNA and CDR2 YNFKEQ. The CDR3 nucleotides read TGTGCCAGCAGCCAAGATTGGAGCTCTGGAAACACCATATATTTT. Translating it yields CASSQDWSSGNTIYF.

The CDR3 here is CASNDRGEKLFF. The CDR3 DNA is TGTGCCAGTAACGACAGGGGCGAAAAACTGTTTTTT. J is TRBJ1-4 and V is TRBV19, with 8 nucleotides matching TRBD1. CDR1 is LNHDA and CDR2 is SQIVND in the germline V gene (reference sequence). Losses at the gene ends were 7 bases for V and 8 bases for J; bases not matched to a gene: 3. The CDR3 length is 12 residues.